The clone carrying this TCR beta chain was counted only a few times. Conversion of TCR transcripts into cDNA relied on 5'RACE template switching, which added a universal primer site and UMIs. One entry per CDR3 protein, called by TCRdb with MiXCR from the 5' RACE reads. This table has hundreds of thousands of distinct CDR3 sequences, roughly an eighth appearing once. The entry originates in a study of T cells after yellow fever vaccination. About the research overall: Fractions of limited cellularity were prepared by means of SMART-Seq v4 Ultra Low Input.

The sequence derives from a man under 40 who received the YFV17D yellow fever vaccine. Sequenced here: PBMCs, sampled on the day of the yellow fever booster vaccination.

In DNA form, the CDR3 reads TGCAGCTCCGGGCGGAGGGGGCGCACAGATACGCAGTATTTT. Its protein is CSSGRRGRTDTQYF. The gene calls are TRBV20-1 and TRBJ2-3, with D possibly TRBD1 on 7 matching bases. This CDR3 region has 14 residues. Germline CDR1 and CDR2: DFQATT and SNEGSKA (reference sequence).